These T cell receptor beta chains were read from a single sample in a study of identical twins. MiXCR, run by TCRdb on the 5' RACE reads, gives a single entry per CDR3 protein. The sample yields a few hundred thousand distinct CDR3 sequences, about 8.9% seen once. Separately, the same data were catalogued under a study of yellow fever vaccine responses in identical twins.

The specimen was CD8+ T cells sorted from blood. The receptor source for this set is a woman aged 18-29 years in good health. Both conserved end residues are part of each CDR3. Each record gives: J gene, D gene, clone size, CDR3 length, V gene, CDR3 DNA, CDR3 protein. The D gene is left open where the match is weak. The size of a clone is reported for some rows only, either as once, few or many, or as a class for expanded clones.

TRBJ1-1	-	few	18	TRBV4-1	TGCGCCAGCAGCCAGCCAGAAGAGGAGGCAGATGTTTTGGCTGAAGCTTTCTTT	CASSQPEEEADVLAEAFF
TRBJ2-7	-	few	15	TRBV20-1	TGCAGTGCTAGAGATCGGATTAGCGCGTCCTACGAGCAGTACTTC	CSARDRISASYEQYF
TRBJ2-7	-	few	15	TRBV6-5	TGTGCCAGCAGTTACTCGATTAGTCCCGGGTTCGAGCAGTACTTC	CASSYSISPGFEQYF
TRBJ2-5	-	few	12	TRBV13	TGTGCCAGCAGCTTAATGGCAGAGACCCAGTACTTC	CASSLMAETQYF
TRBJ2-7	-	few	16	TRBV28	TGTGCCAGCAGTTTACTAGAGTCGACAGCCTCCTACGAGCAGTACTTC	CASSLLESTASYEQYF
TRBJ2-5	-	few	15	TRBV4-3	TGCGCCAGCAGCCTCCTGCGGACAGAGCAAGAGACCCAGTACTTC	CASSLLRTEQETQYF
TRBJ2-7	TRBD2	-	15	TRBV4-1	TGCGCCAGCAGCCCTAGTGTGAGCGGGAGATACGAGCAGTACTTC	CASSPSVSGRYEQYF
TRBJ2-6	-	-	14	TRBV7-9	TGTGCCAGCGCTCCAGAAGCTGGGGCCAACGTCCTGACTTTC	CASAPEAGANVLTF
TRBJ2-7	TRBD1	few	14	TRBV6-5	TGTGCCAGCAGTTCTGACAGGGACTCCTACGAGCAGTACTTC	CASSSDRDSYEQYF
TRBJ2-7	-	few	11	TRBV20-1	TGCAGTGCCTGGGAGAGCTACGAGCAGTACTTC	CSAWESYEQYF
TRBJ2-7	-	few	14	TRBV28	TGTGCCAGCAGGCGGGTAGGGAGCTCCTACGAGCAGTACTTC	CASRRVGSSYEQYF
TRBJ2-7	-	few	13	TRBV27	TGTGCCAGCAGTTCGTCATCGGGGTACGAGCAGTACTTC	CASSSSSGYEQYF
TRBJ2-7	TRBD1	-	17	TRBV2	TGTGCCAGCAGTGAACGGGCCCCCACAGGGGGCAACTACGAGCAGTACTTC	CASSERAPTGGNYEQYF
TRBJ1-2	-	-	12	TRBV19	TGTGCCAGTAGTCCGAAGTTTCAGGGCTACACCTTC	CASSPKFQGYTF
TRBJ2-5	-	many	16	TRBV20-1	TGCAGTGCTAGAGATCAGTCGTCCACTCACCAAGAGACCCAGTACTTC	CSARDQSSTHQETQYF
TRBJ1-2	-	-	15	TRBV4-1	TGCGCCAGCAGCCAAGTCTCGGGTCTCGACTATGGCTACACCTTC	CASSQVSGLDYGYTF
TRBJ2-7	-	-	18	TRBV7-8	TGTGCCAGCAGCTCCACTCCCCGGCTAAATCAGCCGGAAGACGAGCAGTACTTC	CASSSTPRLNQPEDEQYF
TRBJ1-4	-	many	17	TRBV7-8	TGTGCCAGCAGCTTAGGTATCGCAGACTCAACTAATGAAAAACTGTTTTTT	CASSLGIADSTNEKLFF
TRBJ2-2	TRBD1	-	16	TRBV7-3	TGTGCCAGCAGCTCAAGACAGGGGGCTTGGACCGGGGAGCTGTTTTTT	CASSSRQGAWTGELFF
TRBJ1-1	TRBD1	few	16	TRBV4-1	TGCGCCAGCAGCCAAGTCTGGGGAGGACAGGACACTGAAGCTTTCTTT	CASSQVWGGQDTEAFF
TRBJ2-5	TRBD2	few	19	TRBV11-2	TGTGCCAGCAGCCCTTGGACTAGCGGGAGGGGTGATATAGGGGAGACCCAGTACTTC	CASSPWTSGRGDIGETQYF
TRBJ2-7	-	few	13	TRBV16	TGTGCCAGTTCTCAGGGCCGCTCCTACGAGCAGTACTTC	CASSQGRSYEQYF
TRBJ2-1	-	-	16	TRBV20-1	TGCTGTGCTAGAGGGCTACTCGTGACATCCTACAATGAGCAGTTCTTC	CCARGLLVTSYNEQFF
TRBJ2-6	-	many	18	TRBV11-2	TGTGCCAGCAGCTTAAACAGAATAGCTCTTATCGGGGCCAACGTCCTGACTTTC	CASSLNRIALIGANVLTF
TRBJ2-1	-	-	16	TRBV6-1	TGTGCCAGCTTCTCGGCCCACCACATCGGGTACAATGAGCAGTTCTTC	CASFSAHHIGYNEQFF
TRBJ2-1	-	few	13	TRBV12-3/TRBV12-4	TGTGCCAGCAGGGAGGGGACAGACAATGAGCAGTTCTTC	CASREGTDNEQFF
TRBJ2-7	TRBD1	many	17	TRBV20-1	TGCAGTGCTAGGATGCTCGAACCGGGACAGCGACCCTACGAGCAGTACTTC	CSARMLEPGQRPYEQYF